This TCR beta chain was sequenced in a study of beta chain features in type 1 diabetes. Expressed TCRB transcripts were sequenced because the entire RNA isolate underwent reverse transcription. The assay was immunoSEQ multiplex PCR, and TCRdb's table has in-frame clones only and misses some. The table shows 350,000 to 450,000 clones, with around 16% occurring only once. Germline CDR1 reads MNHNS; CDR2 reads SASEGT. V lost 4 bases, J lost 0 bases, and 11 bases lay in between. The CDR3 is 15 residues long. The J gene is TRBJ2-3, the V gene TRBV6-1; D unclear. Sequences were obtained from naive CD4+ T cells from blood. The TCR sequence derives from a woman aged 18 to 35 in good health. In nucleotides, the CDR3 is TGTGCCAGCAGTGTAACCCACCTAAGCACAGATACGCAGTATTTT. This gives the protein CASSVTHLSTDTQYF.